This entry concerns a single T cell receptor (beta chain). V was trimmed by 6 bases and J by 3 bases, leaving 15 bases between them. This CDR3 has 15 residues. CDR1 and CDR2 (germline): MDHEN, SYDVKM. The authors' processing: Estimation of nucleated cell counts relied on the amplification of reference gene primers. The protocol was immunoSEQ multiplex PCR, while the TCRdb copy is restricted to in-frame clones and leaves out a portion. V and J calls and clone size come straight from that table; D and trimming were deduced from the DNA. Among about 190,000 clones, around 80% were seen once, and the ten largest hold approximately 12%. The record originates from a study of blood T cell repertoires in COVID-19. Study background: Samples representing acute and convalescent COVID-19 were sourced from the United States, Italy and Spain. T cells, B-cell-depleted T cells, or PBMCs supplied cDNA or gDNA.

The chain recombines TRBV28 with TRBJ2-4; tentative D call: TRBD2 (5 bases). The receptor was isolated from a man between 50 and 59 years old who had recovered from COVID-19. The sample was peripheral blood. As DNA, the CDR3 is TGTGCCAGCAGAGGAAGGCGGGTAGACAAAAACATTCAGTACTTC. Its translation: CASRGRRVDKNIQYF.